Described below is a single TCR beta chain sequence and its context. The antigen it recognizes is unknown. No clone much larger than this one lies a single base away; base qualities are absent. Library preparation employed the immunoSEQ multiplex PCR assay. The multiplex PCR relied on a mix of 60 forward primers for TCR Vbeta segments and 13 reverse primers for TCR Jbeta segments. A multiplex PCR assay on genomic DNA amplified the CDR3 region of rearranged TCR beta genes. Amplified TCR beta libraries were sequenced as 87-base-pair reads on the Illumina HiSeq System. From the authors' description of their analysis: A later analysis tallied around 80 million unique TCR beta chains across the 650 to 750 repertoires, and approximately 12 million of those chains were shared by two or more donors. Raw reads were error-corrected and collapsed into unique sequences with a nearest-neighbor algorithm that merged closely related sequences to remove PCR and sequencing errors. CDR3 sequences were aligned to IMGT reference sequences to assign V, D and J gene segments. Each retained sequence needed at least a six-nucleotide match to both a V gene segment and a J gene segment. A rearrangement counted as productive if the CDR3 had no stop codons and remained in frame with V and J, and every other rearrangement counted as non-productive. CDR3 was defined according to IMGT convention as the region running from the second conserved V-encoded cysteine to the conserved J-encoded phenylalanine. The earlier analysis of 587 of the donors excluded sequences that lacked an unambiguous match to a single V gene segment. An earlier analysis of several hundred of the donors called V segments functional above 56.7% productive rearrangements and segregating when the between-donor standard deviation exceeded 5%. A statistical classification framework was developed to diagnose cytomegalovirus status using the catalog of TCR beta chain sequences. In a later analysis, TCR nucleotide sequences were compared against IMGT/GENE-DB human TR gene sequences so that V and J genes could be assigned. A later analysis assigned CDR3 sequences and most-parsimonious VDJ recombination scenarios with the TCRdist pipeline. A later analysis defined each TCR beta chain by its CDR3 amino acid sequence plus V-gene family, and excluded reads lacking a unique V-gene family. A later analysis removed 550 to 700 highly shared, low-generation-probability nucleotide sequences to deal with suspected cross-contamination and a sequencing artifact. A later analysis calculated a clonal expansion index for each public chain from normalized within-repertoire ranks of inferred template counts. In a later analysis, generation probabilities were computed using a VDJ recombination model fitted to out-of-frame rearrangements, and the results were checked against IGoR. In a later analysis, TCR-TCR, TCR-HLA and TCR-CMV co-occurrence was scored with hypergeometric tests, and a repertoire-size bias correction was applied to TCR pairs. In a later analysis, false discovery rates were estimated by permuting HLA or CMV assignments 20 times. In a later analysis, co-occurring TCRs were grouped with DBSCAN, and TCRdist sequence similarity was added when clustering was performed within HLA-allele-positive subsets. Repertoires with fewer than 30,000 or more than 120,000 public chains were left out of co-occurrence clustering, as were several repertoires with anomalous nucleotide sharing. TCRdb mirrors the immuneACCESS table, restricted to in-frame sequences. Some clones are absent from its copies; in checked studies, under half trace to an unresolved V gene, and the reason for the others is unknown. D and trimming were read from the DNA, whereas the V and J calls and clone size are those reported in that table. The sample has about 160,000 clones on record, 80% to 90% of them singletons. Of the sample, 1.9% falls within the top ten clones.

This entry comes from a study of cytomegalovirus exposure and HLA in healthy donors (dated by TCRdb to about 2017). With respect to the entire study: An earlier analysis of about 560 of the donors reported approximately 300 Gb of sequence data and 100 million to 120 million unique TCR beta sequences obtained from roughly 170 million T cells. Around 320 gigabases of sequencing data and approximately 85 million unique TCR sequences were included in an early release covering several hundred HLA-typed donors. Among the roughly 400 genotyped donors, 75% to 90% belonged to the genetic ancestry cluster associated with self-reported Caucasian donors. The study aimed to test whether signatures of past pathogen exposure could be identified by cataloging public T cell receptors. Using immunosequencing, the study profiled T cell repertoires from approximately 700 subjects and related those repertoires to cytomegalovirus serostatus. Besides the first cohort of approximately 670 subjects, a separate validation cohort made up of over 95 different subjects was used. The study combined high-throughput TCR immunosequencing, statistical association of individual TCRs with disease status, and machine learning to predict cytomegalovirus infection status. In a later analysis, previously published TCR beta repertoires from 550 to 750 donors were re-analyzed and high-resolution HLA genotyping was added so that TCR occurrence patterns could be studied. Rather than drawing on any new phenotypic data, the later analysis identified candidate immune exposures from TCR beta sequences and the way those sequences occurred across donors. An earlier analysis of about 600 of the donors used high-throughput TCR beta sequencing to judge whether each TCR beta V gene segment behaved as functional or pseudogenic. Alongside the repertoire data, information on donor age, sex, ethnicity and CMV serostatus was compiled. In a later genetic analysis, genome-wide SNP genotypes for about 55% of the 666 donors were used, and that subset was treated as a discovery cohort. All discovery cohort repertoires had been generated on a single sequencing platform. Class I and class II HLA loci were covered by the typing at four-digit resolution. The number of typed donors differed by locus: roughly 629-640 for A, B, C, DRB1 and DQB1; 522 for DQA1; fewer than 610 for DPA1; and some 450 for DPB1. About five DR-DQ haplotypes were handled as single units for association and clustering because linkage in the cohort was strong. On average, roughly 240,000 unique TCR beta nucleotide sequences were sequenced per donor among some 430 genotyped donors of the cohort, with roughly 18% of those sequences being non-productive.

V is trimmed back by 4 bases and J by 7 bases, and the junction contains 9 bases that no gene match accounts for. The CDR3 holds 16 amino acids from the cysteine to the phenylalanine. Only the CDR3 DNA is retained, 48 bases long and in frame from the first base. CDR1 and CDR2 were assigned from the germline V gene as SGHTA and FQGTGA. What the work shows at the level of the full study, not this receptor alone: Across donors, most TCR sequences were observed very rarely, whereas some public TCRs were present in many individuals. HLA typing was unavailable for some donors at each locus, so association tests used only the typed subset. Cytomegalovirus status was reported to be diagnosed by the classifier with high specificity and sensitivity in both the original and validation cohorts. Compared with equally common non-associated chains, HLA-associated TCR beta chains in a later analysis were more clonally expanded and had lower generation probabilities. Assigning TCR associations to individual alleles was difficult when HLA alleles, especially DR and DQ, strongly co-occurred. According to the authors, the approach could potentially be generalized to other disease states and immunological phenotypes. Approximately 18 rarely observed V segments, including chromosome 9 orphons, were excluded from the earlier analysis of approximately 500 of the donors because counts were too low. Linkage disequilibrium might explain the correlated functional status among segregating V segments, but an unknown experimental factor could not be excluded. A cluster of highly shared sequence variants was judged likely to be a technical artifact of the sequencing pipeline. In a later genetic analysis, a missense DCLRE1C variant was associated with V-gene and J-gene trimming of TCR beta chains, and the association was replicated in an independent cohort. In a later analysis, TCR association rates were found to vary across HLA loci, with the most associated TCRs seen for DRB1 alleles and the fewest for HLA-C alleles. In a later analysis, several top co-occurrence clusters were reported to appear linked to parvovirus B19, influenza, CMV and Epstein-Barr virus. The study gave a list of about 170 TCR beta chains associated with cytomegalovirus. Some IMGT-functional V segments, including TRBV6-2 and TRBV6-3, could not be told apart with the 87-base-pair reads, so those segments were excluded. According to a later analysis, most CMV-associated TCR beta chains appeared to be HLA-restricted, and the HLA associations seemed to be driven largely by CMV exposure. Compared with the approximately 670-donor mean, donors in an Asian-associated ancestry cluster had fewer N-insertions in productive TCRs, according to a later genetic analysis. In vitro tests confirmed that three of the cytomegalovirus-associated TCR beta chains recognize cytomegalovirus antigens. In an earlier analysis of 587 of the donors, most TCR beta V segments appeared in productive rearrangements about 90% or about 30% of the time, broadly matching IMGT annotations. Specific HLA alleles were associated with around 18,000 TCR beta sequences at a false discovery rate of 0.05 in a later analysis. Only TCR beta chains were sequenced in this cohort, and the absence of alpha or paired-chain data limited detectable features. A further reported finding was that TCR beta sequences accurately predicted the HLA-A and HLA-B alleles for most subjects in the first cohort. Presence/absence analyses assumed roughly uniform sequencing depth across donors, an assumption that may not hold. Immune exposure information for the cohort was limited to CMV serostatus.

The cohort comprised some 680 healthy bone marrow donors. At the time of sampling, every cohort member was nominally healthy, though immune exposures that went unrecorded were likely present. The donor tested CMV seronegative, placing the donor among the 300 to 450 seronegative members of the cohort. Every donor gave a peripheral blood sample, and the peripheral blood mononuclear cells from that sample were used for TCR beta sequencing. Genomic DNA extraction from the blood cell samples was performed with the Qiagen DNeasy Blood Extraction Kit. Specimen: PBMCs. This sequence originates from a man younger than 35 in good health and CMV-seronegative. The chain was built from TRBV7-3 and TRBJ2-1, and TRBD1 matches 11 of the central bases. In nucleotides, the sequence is TGTGCCAGCAGCTCCCTCGGACAGGGGGCGGTGAATGAGCAGTTCTTC. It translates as CASSSLGQGAVNEQFF.